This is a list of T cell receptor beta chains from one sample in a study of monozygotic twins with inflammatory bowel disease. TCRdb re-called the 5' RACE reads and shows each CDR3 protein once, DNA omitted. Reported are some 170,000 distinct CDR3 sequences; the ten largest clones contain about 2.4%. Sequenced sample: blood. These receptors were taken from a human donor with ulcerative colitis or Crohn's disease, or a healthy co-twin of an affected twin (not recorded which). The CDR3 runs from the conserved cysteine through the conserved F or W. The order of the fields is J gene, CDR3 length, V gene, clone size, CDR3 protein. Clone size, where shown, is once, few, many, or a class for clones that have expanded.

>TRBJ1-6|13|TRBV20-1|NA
CSARGQGDWSLHF
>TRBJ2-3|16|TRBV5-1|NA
CASSLGLAGGPNTQYF
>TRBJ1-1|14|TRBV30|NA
CAWSPVGSLMRAFF
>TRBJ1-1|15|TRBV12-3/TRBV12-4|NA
CASSLSGQVNTEAFF
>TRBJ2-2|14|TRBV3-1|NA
CASSQDRATGELFF
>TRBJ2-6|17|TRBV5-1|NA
CASSWRGGSSGANVLTF
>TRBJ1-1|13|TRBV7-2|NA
CASSLGVQGEAFF
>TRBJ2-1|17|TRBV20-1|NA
CSARTRERGPVYNEQFF
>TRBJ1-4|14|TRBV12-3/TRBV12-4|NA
CASSRTATNEKLFF
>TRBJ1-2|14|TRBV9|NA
CASSVEVGGYGYTF
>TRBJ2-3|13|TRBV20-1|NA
CSGRGGGTDTQYF
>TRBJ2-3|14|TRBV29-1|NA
CSVRLGRSTDTQYF
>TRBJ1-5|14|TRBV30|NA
CAWTPAGEYQPQHF
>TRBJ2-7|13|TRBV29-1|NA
CSVVKLGGYEQYF
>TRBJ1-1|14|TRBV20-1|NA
CSAESLSVNTEAFF
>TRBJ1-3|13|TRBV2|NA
CASSGRSGNTIYF
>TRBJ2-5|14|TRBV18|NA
CASSPASPQETQYF
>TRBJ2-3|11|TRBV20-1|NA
CSASHTDTQYF
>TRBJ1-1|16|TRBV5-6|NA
CASSTVRLGFDTEAFF
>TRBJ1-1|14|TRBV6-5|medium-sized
CASSGTGEYTEAFF
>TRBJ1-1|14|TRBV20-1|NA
CSASRQGSSTEAFF
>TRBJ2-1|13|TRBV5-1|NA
CASGQLGIQEQFF
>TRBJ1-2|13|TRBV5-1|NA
CASSFGRTGDYTF
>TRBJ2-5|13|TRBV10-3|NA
CAISESTQETQYF